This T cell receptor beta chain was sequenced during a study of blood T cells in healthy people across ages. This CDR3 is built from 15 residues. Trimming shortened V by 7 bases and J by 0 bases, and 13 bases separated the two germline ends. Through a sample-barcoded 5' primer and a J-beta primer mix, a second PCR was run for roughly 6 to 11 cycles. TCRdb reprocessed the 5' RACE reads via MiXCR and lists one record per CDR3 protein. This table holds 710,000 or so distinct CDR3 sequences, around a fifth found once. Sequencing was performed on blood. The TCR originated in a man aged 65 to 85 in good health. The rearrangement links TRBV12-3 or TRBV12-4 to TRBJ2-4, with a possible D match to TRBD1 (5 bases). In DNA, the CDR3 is TGTGCCAGCACTCCTCAGGGCTTAGCCAAAAACATTCAGTACTTC. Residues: CASTPQGLAKNIQYF.